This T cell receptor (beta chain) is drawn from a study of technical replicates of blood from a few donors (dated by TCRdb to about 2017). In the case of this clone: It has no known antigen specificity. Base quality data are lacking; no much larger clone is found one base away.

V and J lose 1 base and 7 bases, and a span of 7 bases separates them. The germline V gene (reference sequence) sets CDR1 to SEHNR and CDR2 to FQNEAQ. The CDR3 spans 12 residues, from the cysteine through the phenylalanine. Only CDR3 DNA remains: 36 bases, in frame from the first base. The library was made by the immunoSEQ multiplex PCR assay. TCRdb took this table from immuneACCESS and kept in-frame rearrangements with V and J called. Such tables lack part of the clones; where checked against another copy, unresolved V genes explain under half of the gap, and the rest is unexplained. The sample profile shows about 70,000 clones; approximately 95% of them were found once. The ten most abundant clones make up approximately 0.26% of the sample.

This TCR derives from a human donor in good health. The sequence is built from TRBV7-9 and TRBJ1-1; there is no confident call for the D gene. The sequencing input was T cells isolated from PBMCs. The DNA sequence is TGTGCCAGCAGCTTAGGAGGTCTTGAAGCTTTCTTT. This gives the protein CASSLGGLEAFF.